The 27 T cell receptor beta chains below were found in one sample sequenced in a study of cytomegalovirus exposure and HLA in healthy donors. PCR amplification relied on 60 Vbeta primers (plus 13 Jbeta primers). Some clones are missing from TCRdb's copy, which holds only in-frame ones; the method was immunoSEQ multiplex PCR. The repertoire includes 95,000 to 150,000 clones, 65% to 80% of them detected once, and roughly 31% sits in the top ten. Source material: PBMCs. These receptors were taken from a man between 60 and 70 years old in good health and CMV-seropositive.

The chain carries TRBV28 and TRBJ2-7, with D maybe TRBD1 (6 bases). The CDR3 is 14 amino acids. The germline V and J ends were trimmed by 4 bases and 0 bases, with 10 bases remaining between them. Germline CDR1 is MDHEN and CDR2 is SYDVKM. The CDR3 is CASSSRDISYEQYF. The CDR3 DNA sequence: TGTGCCAGCAGTTCCCGGGACATCTCCTACGAGCAGTACTTC.

The chain combines TRBV7-2 with TRBJ2-3, with D maybe TRBD2 (7 bases). In germline, CDR1 is SGHTA, CDR2 FQGNSA. The CDR3 is made up of 13 amino acids. Trimming removed 4 bases from V and 6 bases from J, with 11 bases in between. Here the CDR3 reads CASSSRGGDTQYF. The CDR3 DNA sequence: TGTGCCAGCAGCTCAAGGGGGGGTGATACGCAGTATTTT. The variable domain in full, with the rest retrieved from reference TRBV7-2 and TRBJ2-3, is GAGVSQSPSNKVTEKGKDVELRCDPISGHTALYWYRQSLGQGLEFLIYFQGNSAPDKSGLPSDRFSAERTGGSVSTLTIQRTQQEDSAVYLCASSSRGGDTQYFGPGTRLTVL.

The sample holds a few counts of this clone. V and J are TRBV18 and TRBJ1-3; D not resolved. This CDR3 is 16 amino acids long. Trimming removed 3 bases from V and 0 bases from J, with 12 bases in between. Germline V gene sequence: CDR1 KGHSH, CDR2 LQKENI. CDR3 protein: CASSPVASYSGNTIYF. The DNA for the CDR3 is TGTGCCAGCTCACCTGTTGCGAGCTACTCTGGAAACACCATATATTTT. Combining the CDR3 with reference TRBV18 and TRBJ1-3 gives the whole variable domain NAGVMQNPRHLVRRRGQEARLRCSPMKGHSHVYWYRQLPEEGLKFMVYLQKENIIDESGMPKERFSAEFPKEGPSILRIQQVVRGDSAAYFCASSPVASYSGNTIYFGEGSWLTVV.

The CDR3 DNA reads as TGTGCCAGCAGTTGGAGTCCGGGACAGATGGGCGAGCAGTACTTC. Encoded protein: CASSWSPGQMGEQYF. The rearrangement uses TRBV6-6 and TRBJ2-7; TRBD1 aligns across 7 bases. CDR1 is MNHNY and CDR2 is SVGAGI in the germline V gene (reference sequence). The CDR3 sequence is 15 residues long. The ends lost 4 bases at V and 6 bases at J; junction bases unmatched: 12.

This clone was observed a handful of times. This chain uses TRBV6-5 with TRBJ2-1; 14 bases agree with TRBD2. The V segment lost 2 bases and the J segment 6 bases; nucleotides outside the gene matches: 3. The germline gives CDR1 MNHEY, CDR2 SVGAGI. The CDR3 is 16 amino acids. This chain's CDR3 is CASSYTGLAGGNEQFF. The DNA for the CDR3 is TGTGCCAGCAGTTACACCGGACTAGCGGGAGGCAATGAGCAGTTCTTC.

The genes are TRBV6-5 and TRBJ1-6; weak D call: TRBD1 (5 bases). There are 14 residues in the CDR3. The germline gives CDR1 MNHEY, CDR2 SVGAGI. V was clipped by 6 bases and J by 5 bases, with 11 bases between them. Here the CDR3 reads CASSRSRDNSPLHF. CDR3 nucleotide sequence: TGTGCCAGCAGCCGATCCAGGGATAATTCACCCCTCCACTTT.

The chain joins TRBV10-1 to TRBJ2-3; no clear D gene. Germline CDR1 WNHNN, CDR2 SYGVQD (reference sequence). V was trimmed by 4 bases and J by 2 bases, leaving 7 bases between them. This CDR3 is 13 amino acids long. For the CDR3, the DNA is TGCGCCAGCAGTGGGCTAGTCACAGATACGCAGTATTTT. Protein product: CASSGLVTDTQYF.

The gene calls are TRBV29-1 and TRBJ2-5; the match to TRBD2 covers 8 bases. V shed 3 bases, J shed 1 base, and the junction held 7 bases outside the gene matches. The CDR3 is 15 amino acids. Germline V gene lookup returns CDR1 SQVTM and CDR2 ANQGSEA. The CDR3 DNA follows: TGCAGCGTTGACGGGTTAGCGGGGCCCCAAGAGACCCAGTACTTC. As protein: CSVDGLAGPQETQYF.

V gene TRBV6-1 combines with J gene TRBJ2-3; 11 nucleotides align to TRBD2. The ends lost 1 base at V and 4 bases at J; junction bases unmatched: 7. The CDR3 contains 17 residues. Germline V gene lookup returns CDR1 MNHNS and CDR2 SASEGT. CDR3 region: CASSEGASGRRADTQYF. The CDR3, as DNA: TGTGCCAGCAGTGAAGGGGCTAGCGGGAGGCGTGCAGATACGCAGTATTTT.

This chain uses TRBV5-1 with TRBJ2-7; 7 positions match TRBD1. Germline CDR1 and CDR2: SGHRS and YFSETQ. V shed 5 bases, J shed 2 bases, and the junction held 7 bases outside the gene matches. The CDR3 spans 14 residues. CDR3 nucleotide sequence: TGCGCCAGCAGGTTGACAGGGATTCCCTACGAGCAGTACTTC. It translates to CASRLTGIPYEQYF.

This clone occurred once. The chain uses TRBV5-1 and TRBJ1-1; D gene unclear. V was pared by 2 bases and J by 0 bases, with 5 bases between. The CDR3 has 13 residues. In germline, CDR1 is SGHRS, CDR2 YFSETQ. In DNA form, the CDR3 reads TGCGCCAGCAGCTTCCAGGTGAACACTGAAGCTTTCTTT. Translating gives CASSFQVNTEAFF.

The CDR3 DNA sequence: TGTGCCAGCAGACCAGCGGGAGGGGGTAACGGGGAGCTGTTTTTT. It translates to CASRPAGGGNGELFF. V is TRBV6-5 and J is TRBJ2-2; TRBD2 agrees at 10 bases. Losses at the gene ends were 6 bases for V and 7 bases for J; bases not matched to a gene: 8. The CDR3 covers 15 residues. Germline loops: CDR1 MNHEY, CDR2 SVGAGI.

Worth noting for this clone: One end of the junction is discordant with germline, which a read error may explain. The rearrangement links TRBV2 to TRBJ2-7; 11 bases are a match to TRBD2. In germline, CDR1 is SNHLY, CDR2 FYNNEI. This CDR3 is built from 14 residues. The CDR3 bases are TGTGCCAGCAGTACTAGCGGGGGCTCCCACGAGCAGTACTTC. This translates into CASSTSGGSHEQYF.

This chain links TRBV6-4 with TRBJ1-6, with D perhaps matching TRBD1 (6 bases). Germline V lookup: CDR1 MRHNA, CDR2 SNTAGT. This CDR3 contains 14 residues. V was pared by 6 bases and J by 6 bases, with 12 bases between. The CDR3 DNA is TGTGCCAGCAGCCGGACAGCTTCTAATTCACCCCTCCACTTT. Amino acid sequence: CASSRTASNSPLHF.

This clone has a single count. The genes are TRBV5-1 and TRBJ2-7; 7 bases match TRBD1. This CDR3 is built from 12 residues. Germline V gene lookup returns CDR1 SGHRS and CDR2 YFSETQ. After removal of 4 bases from V and 7 bases from J, the junction contained 5 bases not matched to a gene. The CDR3 nucleotides read TGCGCCAGCAGCCCCCAGGGGGAGGAGCAGTACTTC. Protein product: CASSPQGEEQYF.

The chain joins TRBV5-8 to TRBJ2-5, with 8 bases aligning to TRBD2. The CDR3 spans 13 residues. Trimming cost V 5 bases and J 4 bases; bases outside gene matches: 4. The germline V gene has CDR1 SGHTS and CDR2 YDEGEE. CDR3 in DNA: TGTGCCAGCAGAACGGGAGGGCGAGAGACCCAGTACTTC. Encoded protein: CASRTGGRETQYF.

The J gene is TRBJ1-2, the V gene TRBV10-3; 8 bases map to TRBD1. CDR1 is ENHRY, CDR2 SYGVKD, per germline. The ends lost 4 bases at V and 8 bases at J; junction bases unmatched: 9. The CDR3 is made up of 14 amino acids. The CDR3 reads CAISARTGLGGYTF. The CDR3 DNA reads as TGTGCCATCAGTGCCCGGACAGGGTTGGGGGGCTACACCTTC.

This clone was detected a few times. The V and J genes are TRBV27 and TRBJ1-2, with D possibly being TRBD1 (5 bases). This CDR3 has 16 residues. CDR1 is MNHEY, CDR2 SMNVEV, per germline (reference sequence). The ends were cut back, 3 bases at V and 2 bases at J, with 16 bases in the middle. The CDR3 nucleotides read TGTGCCAGCAGTTTTAAGTTCGACAGCCTCAACTATGGCTACACCTTC. This encodes CASSFKFDSLNYGYTF.

This clone came up once. The J gene is TRBJ1-6, the V gene TRBV30; TRBD1 agrees at 9 bases. Germline loops: CDR1 GTSNPN, CDR2 SVGIG (reference sequence). The ends lost 3 bases at V and 9 bases at J; junction bases unmatched: 6. There are 14 residues in the CDR3. The CDR3 loop is CAWRADRGPSPLHF. Here the CDR3 DNA reads TGTGCCTGGAGGGCGGACAGGGGACCTTCACCCCTCCACTTT.

This clone was observed many times. The rearrangement links TRBV11-2 to TRBJ1-1; a weak D match, TRBD1 (5 bases). The CDR3 is made up of 17 amino acids. Germline-derived CDR1 and CDR2 are SGHAT and FQNNGV. V dropped 2 bases and J dropped 1 base, with 17 bases sitting between them. The CDR3, as DNA: TGTGCCAGCAGCTTACACCCGGGGGGAGCGGCGAACACTGAAGCTTTCTTT. Translated: CASSLHPGGAANTEAFF.

V and J are TRBV5-1 and TRBJ1-1; D possibly corresponds to TRBD1 (5 bases). Germline CDR1 reads SGHRS; CDR2 reads YFSETQ. The CDR3 contains 16 residues. V was trimmed by 0 bases and J by 1 base, leaving 13 bases between them. The CDR3 protein is CASSLDTQRGNTEAFF. The CDR3 DNA follows: TGCGCCAGCAGCTTGGATACGCAAAGGGGGAACACTGAAGCTTTCTTT.

The rearrangement uses TRBV9 and TRBJ2-2, with 10 bases identical to TRBD2. The germline V gene has CDR1 SGDLS and CDR2 YYNGEE. The V gene end was trimmed by 2 bases and the J gene end by 6 bases; junction bases not matched to a gene: 10. The CDR3 loop spans 17 amino acids. The chain's CDR3 is CASSVLGSGRAAGELFF. The CDR3 DNA reads as TGTGCCAGCAGCGTCCTCGGCAGCGGGAGGGCCGCCGGGGAGCTGTTTTTT.

The rearrangement links TRBV10-3 to TRBJ2-1; 10 bases are shared with TRBD1. Germline V gene data show CDR1 as ENHRY and CDR2 as SYGVKD. The CDR3 runs 16 residues. V was clipped by 2 bases and J by 4 bases; unmatched bases: 5. The DNA for the CDR3 is TGTGCCATCAGTGAGCCTGGGGACAGGGGTTACAATGAGCAGTTCTTC. This codes for CAISEPGDRGYNEQFF.

The chain joins TRBV15 to TRBJ2-7; tentative D call: TRBD1 (5 bases). CDR1 LNHNV and CDR2 YYDKDF come from the germline V gene (reference sequence). Trimming removed 0 bases from V and 5 bases from J, with 14 bases in between. This CDR3 is 15 amino acids long. CDR3: CATSRDRWGRNEQYF. Here the CDR3 DNA reads TGTGCCACCAGCAGAGATCGCTGGGGCCGCAACGAGCAGTACTTC.

This clone was counted between two and nine times. The chain combines TRBV5-1 with TRBJ1-2; 7 bases agree with TRBD1. Germline V lookup: CDR1 SGHRS, CDR2 YFSETQ. V gave up 0 bases and J gave up 6 bases; unmatched junction bases: 5. This CDR3 is built from 14 residues. In DNA, the CDR3 is TGCGCCAGCAGCTTGGTAGGGGGCGAAGATGGCTACACCTTC. Translating gives CASSLVGGEDGYTF.

The chain couples TRBV2 to TRBJ2-3; 9 bases are shared with TRBD1. With V trimmed by 6 bases and J by 1 base, 2 bases remained unmatched. Germline CDR1 and CDR2: SNHLY and FYNNEI. The CDR3 loop spans 14 amino acids. In DNA, the CDR3 is TGTGCCAGCAGGGGGGACAGGGGCACAGATACGCAGTATTTT. Translated: CASRGDRGTDTQYF.

This rearrangement joins TRBV5-5 to TRBJ1-6, with 10 bases fitting TRBD1. The CDR3 runs 14 residues. J was trimmed by 8 bases and V by 5 bases; bases with no gene match: 4. Germline lookup yields CDR1 SGHKS and CDR2 YYEKEE (reference sequence). CDR3 in DNA: TGTGCCAGCAGTTTTGGACAGGGGGATTCACCCCTCCACTTT. Translation gives CASSFGQGDSPLHF.